A selection of T cell receptor beta chains follows, all from one sample in a study of blood T cell repertoires in COVID-19. Assay used: immunoSEQ multiplex PCR; TCRdb lists only in-frame clones, some missing. This table has a few hundred thousand clones, 89% appearing once. Sequenced input: peripheral blood. The receptors shown here come from a woman in her thirties or forties who had recovered from COVID-19. The CDR3 runs from the conserved cysteine through the conserved F or W. Each record gives: clone size, V gene, J gene, D gene, CDR3 protein, CDR3 DNA. A D gene is named only where the DNA matches it firmly. Rows give clone size only sometimes, using once, few, many, or a class for an expanded clone.

>NA|TRBV13|TRBJ2-5|TRBD1
CASSLKTGGFGETQYF
TGTGCCAGCAGCCTGAAGACAGGGGGGTTTGGAGAGACCCAGTACTTC
>NA|TRBV14|TRBJ1-1|NA
CASSLGQMNTEAFF
TGTGCCAGCAGCCTAGGACAGATGAACACTGAAGCTTTCTTT
>once|TRBV5-1|TRBJ2-7|TRBD1
CASSLGPGQGAREQYF
TGCGCCAGCAGCTTGGGCCCGGGACAGGGGGCTCGGGAGCAGTACTTC
>NA|TRBV21-1|TRBJ2-2|NA
CASSKLLGRSRRRCPGELFF
TGTGCCAGCAGCAAACTTTTAGGGCGGAGTCGGAGGCGATGTCCCGGGGAGCTGTTTTTT
>NA|TRBV7-3|TRBJ2-7|NA
CASSKDLSYEQYF
TGTGCCAGCAGCAAGGACTTATCCTACGAGCAGTACTTC
>NA|TRBV3-1/TRBV3-2|TRBJ2-1|TRBD2
CASKLAGVYNEQFF
TGTGCCAGTAAACTAGCGGGGGTCTACAATGAGCAGTTCTTC
>NA|TRBV15|TRBJ2-2|NA
CATSRHPLGLKTEVTGELFF
TGTGCCACCAGCAGACACCCACTGGGGCTAAAAACAGAGGTCACCGGGGAGCTGTTTTTT
>NA|TRBV3-1/TRBV3-2|TRBJ2-2|NA
CASSQEGGTGELFF
TGTGCCAGCAGCCAAGAGGGAGGCACCGGGGAGCTGTTTTTT
>NA|TRBV11-3|TRBJ1-2|TRBD1
CASSSYRGLNGYTF
TGTGCCAGCAGCTCCTACAGGGGGCTGAATGGCTACACCTTC
>NA|TRBV29-1|TRBJ2-5|NA
CSVGWVETQYF
TGCAGCGTCGGGTGGGTTGAGACCCAGTACTTC
>NA|TRBV5-6|TRBJ2-7|NA
CASSSGPSIQYF
TGTGCCAGCAGCTCAGGTCCCTCCATCCAGTACTTC
>NA|TRBV6-1|TRBJ1-2|TRBD1
CASSEWGRGRYGYTF
TGTGCCAGCAGTGAATGGGGCAGGGGGAGGTATGGCTACACCTTC
>NA|TRBV7-9|TRBJ2-2|NA
CASSSGTGELFF
TGTGCCAGCAGCTCCGGGACCGGGGAGCTGTTTTTT
>NA|TRBV28|TRBJ1-5|NA
CASSFNFLNQPQHF
TGTGCCAGCAGTTTTAACTTCTTAAATCAGCCCCAGCATTTT
>NA|TRBV7-2|TRBJ2-1|TRBD2
CASRDGRADEQFF
TGTGCCAGCAGAGACGGGAGGGCCGATGAGCAGTTCTTC
>few|TRBV4-1|TRBJ2-2|NA
CASSHKLAVATGELFF
TGCGCCAGCAGCCATAAATTGGCAGTAGCCACCGGGGAGCTGTTTTTT
>NA|TRBV27|TRBJ1-2|TRBD1
CASSRVGTGGLGYTF
TGTGCCAGCAGCCGGGTCGGGACAGGGGGTCTTGGCTACACCTTC
>NA|TRBV4-3|TRBJ2-3|NA
CASSQGRLVSTDTQYF
TGCGCCAGCAGCCAAGGGAGGCTGGTTAGCACAGATACGCAGTATTTT
>NA|TRBV9|TRBJ2-1|TRBD2
CASSPKLAASYNEQFF
TGTGCCAGCAGCCCCAAACTAGCGGCCTCCTACAATGAGCAGTTCTTC
>NA|TRBV19|TRBJ1-2|NA
CASSIERGSNYGYTF
TGTGCCAGTAGTATAGAGAGGGGGTCCAACTATGGCTACACCTTC
>NA|TRBV6-5|TRBJ2-6|NA
CASSYSPSGANVLTF
TGTGCCAGCAGTTACAGCCCTTCTGGGGCCAACGTCCTGACTTTC
>NA|TRBV5-4|TRBJ1-2|TRBD1
CASSHRDSSIYGYTF
TGTGCCAGCAGCCACCGGGACAGTTCCATCTATGGCTACACCTTC
>few|TRBV5-1|TRBJ2-7|TRBD1
CASSLGQGVSYEQYF
TGCGCCAGCAGCTTGGGTCAGGGGGTTTCCTACGAGCAGTACTTC
>NA|TRBV29-1|TRBJ2-3|TRBD2
CSVDFAGGPLDTQYF
TGCAGCGTTGACTTTGCGGGGGGGCCACTGGATACGCAGTATTTT
>NA|TRBV5-1|TRBJ2-1|NA
CASSFGAGPTNEQFF
TGCGCCAGCAGCTTCGGGGCGGGGCCTACGAATGAGCAGTTCTTC
>NA|TRBV27|TRBJ2-3|TRBD2
CASSLAGGTDTQYF
TGTGCCAGCAGTTTAGCGGGGGGGACAGATACGCAGTATTTT